This T cell receptor (beta chain) was captured in a study of T-cell memory formation after mild COVID-19. General observations from the study: Chiefly within CM and EM were the contracting CD4+ clones; CD8+ ones were within EMRA. Later expanders leaned toward CD4+, whereas clones contracting from day 15 to 85 were balanced CD4/CD8.

A few counts support this clonotype. What it recognizes is unknown. The CDR3 has 13 amino acids. Trimming left V 9 bases short and J 6 bases short, with 14 bases between. Germline values: CDR1 KGHDR, CDR2 SFDVKD. Constant-segment primers and 5'RACE yielded cDNA libraries for TCR alpha and TCR beta, each carrying sample barcodes and UMIs. TCRdb re-derived calls from the 5' RACE reads in MiXCR, one entry per CDR3 protein. The sample records about 140,000 distinct CDR3 sequences, around 14% being singletons. The source material was PBMCs or a T cell subset sorted from them (not recorded which). V is TRBV24-1 and J is TRBJ1-5; D is perhaps TRBD1 (5 bases). The receptor comes from an adult woman who had mild COVID-19 (a few samples of this study predate the infection). Cell type and time point are not known. CDR3: CATRGGEAQPQHF. In DNA, the CDR3 is TGTGCCACCCGCGGGGGGGAGGCTCAGCCCCAGCATTTT.